The 13 T cell receptor beta chains in this list originate from one sample, sequenced in a study of CD8 T cells in Susac syndrome. A quantity of about 0.5 to 1 ug RNA underwent reverse transcription using random hexamers. MiXCR, run by TCRdb on the immunoSEQ multiplex PCR reads, gives a single entry per CDR3 protein. The profile shows around 230,000 distinct CDR3 sequences, around 95% of them singletons. Material for sequencing was CD4+ T cells from PBMCs. The receptors were sampled from a human donor with multiple sclerosis.

CDR3 in amino acids: CAWSRASSYEQYF. CDR3 DNA: TGTGCCTGGAGTAGGGCTAGCTCCTACGAGCAGTACTTC. The V and J genes are TRBV30 and TRBJ2-7; D gene uncertain. V was shortened by 2 bases and J by 0 bases, with 8 bases between the two germline ends. This CDR3 region has 13 residues. CDR1 and CDR2 (germline): GTSNPN, SVGIG (reference sequence).

The chain recombines TRBV7-9 with TRBJ1-2, with D unclear. The CDR3 consists of 14 residues. The ends were cut back, 5 bases at V and 0 bases at J, with 10 bases in the middle. Germline loops: CDR1 SEHNR, CDR2 FQNEAQ (reference sequence). CDR3 nucleotides: TGTGCCAGCAGCGCCTCCCGGTCTAACTATGGCTACACCTTC. It translates to CASSASRSNYGYTF.

The chain links TRBV25-1 to TRBJ2-1; D not certain. Deletions cut 1 base from V and 6 bases from J, with 1 base between. Looked up from germline, CDR1 is MGHDK and CDR2 is SYGVNS. The length of the CDR3 is 11 residues. The CDR3 DNA reads as TGTGCCAGCAGTGAATTCAATGAGCAGTTCTTC. It specifies CASSEFNEQFF.

The chain has TRBV24-1 and TRBJ2-5; D unresolved. V lost 3 bases and J 5 bases, leaving 9 bases between the germline ends. Per the germline V gene, CDR1 is KGHDR and CDR2 is SFDVKD. The CDR3 contains 13 residues. CDR3 nucleotide sequence: TGTGCCACCAGTGATCCCTCGATGGAGACCCAGTACTTC. Residues: CATSDPSMETQYF.

The genes are TRBV12-3 or TRBV12-4 and TRBJ2-1; D unclear. The CDR3 covers 13 residues. Trimming removed 5 bases from V and 7 bases from J, with 12 bases in between. The CDR3 DNA reads as TGTGCCAGCAGTCGGACCCCGGAGAATGAGCAGTTCTTC. Protein sequence: CASSRTPENEQFF.

J is TRBJ1-4 and V is TRBV27; D is unresolved. Trimming stripped 3 bases from V and 2 bases from J, with 13 bases between. Per the germline V gene, CDR1 is MNHEY and CDR2 is SMNVEV (reference sequence). CDR3 length: 16 residues. The CDR3 reads CASSFAQFGTNEKLFF. CDR3 DNA: TGTGCCAGCAGTTTCGCCCAGTTCGGGACTAATGAAAAACTGTTTTTT.

This chain uses TRBV4-1 with TRBJ2-7; D is possibly TRBD2 (6 bases). The CDR3 runs 17 residues. Trimming removed 0 bases from V and 7 bases from J, with 22 bases in between. In germline, CDR1 is MGHRA, CDR2 YSYEKL. For the CDR3, the DNA is TGCGCCAGCAGCCAAGAGCAGGGCCTAGCGACTTTCGGGGAGCAGTACTTC. It codes for CASSQEQGLATFGEQYF.

A note on this clonotype: A junction end diverges from the germline sequence, so it may reflect a read error. The chain couples TRBV6-2 or TRBV6-3 to TRBJ2-3; TRBD2 matches at 10 bases. This CDR3 has 13 amino acids. CDR1 is MNHEY and CDR2 is SVGEGT in the germline V gene. The DNA of the CDR3 is TGTGCCAGCAGATCCACCTCACTAGCGGGGACCGATTTT. Its translation: CASRSTSLAGTDF.

The J gene is TRBJ1-6, the V gene TRBV20-1, with 7 bases identical to TRBD1. Germline-derived CDR1 and CDR2 are DFQATT and SNEGSKA (reference sequence). The CDR3 consists of 15 residues. V lost 0 bases and J lost 7; bases outside the gene matches: 6. CDR3 coding DNA: TGCAGTGCTAGAGACCCGGGACAGAAGAATTCACCCCTCCACTTT. It translates to CSARDPGQKNSPLHF.

The gene calls are TRBV3-1 and TRBJ2-3, with 9 nucleotides matching TRBD2. The CDR3 length is 14 residues. V lost 7 bases and J lost 0; bases outside the gene matches: 2. The germline V gene encodes CDR1 LGHDT and CDR2 YNNKEL (reference sequence). The CDR3 coding sequence is TGTGCCAGCACAACTAGCGGGAGCACAGATACGCAGTATTTT. It translates to CASTTSGSTDTQYF.

The chain joins TRBV28 to TRBJ2-1, with D unclear. The germline CDR1 and CDR2 sequences are MDHEN and SYDVKM. V lost 10 bases and J lost 8, with 12 bases in between. The CDR3 is made up of 11 amino acids. CDR3 sequence: CAISPKDEQFF. CDR3 bases: TGTGCCATCAGCCCGAAGGATGAGCAGTTCTTC.

V is TRBV2 and J is TRBJ1-5, with D unclear. The CDR3 is 15 residues long. V was cut by 9 bases and J by 0 bases, with 15 bases left in between. Looked up from germline, CDR1 is SNHLY and CDR2 is FYNNEI. CDR3 in DNA: TGTGCCAGTTCCCTCGGCCCGAATAGCAATCAGCCCCAGCATTTT. It yields the protein CASSLGPNSNQPQHF.

The rearrangement links TRBV20-1 to TRBJ1-1; D perhaps matches TRBD1 (6 bases). V was cut by 0 bases and J by 0 bases, with 17 bases left in between. The CDR3 has 17 amino acids. Per the germline V gene, CDR1 is DFQATT and CDR2 is SNEGSKA (reference sequence). Here the CDR3 reads CSAREWGRRGMNTEAFF. CDR3 nucleotide sequence: TGCAGTGCTAGAGAGTGGGGTAGGAGGGGGATGAACACTGAAGCTTTCTTT.